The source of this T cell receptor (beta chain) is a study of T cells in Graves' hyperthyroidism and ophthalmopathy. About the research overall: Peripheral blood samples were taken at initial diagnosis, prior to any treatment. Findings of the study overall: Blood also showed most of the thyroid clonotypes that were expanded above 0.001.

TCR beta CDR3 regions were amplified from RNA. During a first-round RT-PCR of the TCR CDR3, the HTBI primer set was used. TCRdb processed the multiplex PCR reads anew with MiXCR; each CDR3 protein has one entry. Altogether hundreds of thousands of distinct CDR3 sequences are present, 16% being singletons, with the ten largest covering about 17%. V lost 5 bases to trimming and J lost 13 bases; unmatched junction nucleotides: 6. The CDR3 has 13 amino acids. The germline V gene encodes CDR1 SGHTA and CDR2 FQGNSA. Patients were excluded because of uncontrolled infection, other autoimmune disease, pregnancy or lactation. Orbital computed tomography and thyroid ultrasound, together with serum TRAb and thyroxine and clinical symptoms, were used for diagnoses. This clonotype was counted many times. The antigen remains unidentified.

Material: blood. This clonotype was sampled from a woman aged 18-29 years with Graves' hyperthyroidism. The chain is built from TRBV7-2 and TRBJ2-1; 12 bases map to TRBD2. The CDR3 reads CASSPTSGGIQFF. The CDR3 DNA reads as TGTGCCAGCAGCCCGACTAGCGGGGGTATACAGTTCTTC.